These 8 T cell receptor beta chains came from one sample sequenced in a study of cytomegalovirus exposure and HLA in healthy donors. Primers for the PCR totalled 60 Vbeta and 13 Jbeta. TCRdb keeps only in-frame clones here, not all; method: immunoSEQ multiplex PCR. The table lists roughly 100,000 clones, 60% to 75% of them singletons. Sequencing was carried out using PBMCs. The receptors were gathered from a male donor in good health and CMV-seropositive.

The J gene is TRBJ2-7, the V gene TRBV7-2; D possibly corresponds to TRBD2 (6 bases). This CDR3 is 17 amino acids long. Germline V lookup: CDR1 SGHTA, CDR2 FQGNSA. V dropped 7 bases and J dropped 2 bases, with 24 bases sitting between them. CDR3 residues: CASTPNIYQRVPYEQYF. For the CDR3, the DNA is TGTGCCAGCACCCCTAATATTTACCAGCGGGTGCCCTACGAGCAGTACTTC.

The chain combines TRBV2 with TRBJ2-3, with TRBD2 identical over 11 bases. The CDR3 covers 17 residues. Germline assignment: CDR1 SNHLY and CDR2 FYNNEI. The junction had 8 bases not matched to a gene; V was cut back by 2 bases and J by 4 bases. DNA of the CDR3: TGTGCCAGCAGTGAAAGGGGGCTAGCGGGGGGACCAGATACGCAGTATTTT. Translation gives CASSERGLAGGPDTQYF.

This clone was observed a handful of times. This chain uses TRBV4-3 with TRBJ2-4, with 8 nucleotides matching TRBD1. CDR1 and CDR2 from the germline V gene are LGHNA and YSLEER. V lost 4 bases, J lost 2 bases, and 16 bases stayed unmatched. The CDR3 runs to 19 residues. The CDR3 nucleotides read TGCGCCAGCAGCCCGAGAATCCCCTCAACAGGGGGAACCAAAAACATTCAGTACTTC. As protein: CASSPRIPSTGGTKNIQYF.

V gene TRBV6-6 combines with J gene TRBJ2-7; D uncertain. In germline, CDR1 is MNHNY, CDR2 SVGAGI (reference sequence). V was trimmed by 6 bases and J by 3 bases, leaving 6 bases between them. The CDR3 length is 11 residues. The CDR3 here is CASRLSYEQYF. In DNA, the CDR3 is TGTGCCAGCAGACTAAGCTACGAGCAGTACTTC.

The V gene is TRBV5-1, the J gene TRBJ2-2; 8 bases fit TRBD2. CDR1 and CDR2 from the germline V gene are SGHRS and YFSETQ. The length of the CDR3 is 17 residues. Germline trimming cut 0 bases from V and 3 bases from J; bases unmatched to any gene: 7. In DNA form, the CDR3 reads TGCGCCAGCAGCTTGGGAAGTAGCGGGGTTTACACCGGGGAGCTGTTTTTT. Protein sequence: CASSLGSSGVYTGELFF.

The chain uses TRBV19 and TRBJ1-2, with D unclear. The germline V gene has CDR1 LNHDA and CDR2 SQIVND (reference sequence). The CDR3 is made up of 12 amino acids. V dropped 6 bases and J dropped 8 bases, with 13 bases sitting between them. The CDR3 protein is CASRNFPSGYTF. The CDR3 bases are TGTGCCAGTAGGAACTTTCCGAGCGGCTACACCTTC.

The genes are TRBV5-1 and TRBJ1-2; possibly TRBD1 for D (5 bases). Trimming removed 5 bases at V and 0 bases at J, with 14 bases between. CDR3 length equals 15 residues. Germline assignment: CDR1 SGHRS and CDR2 YFSETQ. DNA for the CDR3: TGCGCCAGCAGGACTTCCAGGGAAGCTAACTATGGCTACACCTTC. Translation: CASRTSREANYGYTF. Full variable domain (outside the CDR3, taken from reference TRBV5-1 and TRBJ1-2): KAGVTQTPRYLIKTRGQQVTLSCSPISGHRSVSWYQQTPGQGLQFLFEYFSETQRNKGNFPGRFSGRQFSNSRSEMNVSTLELGDSALYLCASRTSREANYGYTFGSGTRLTVV.

The chain joins TRBV6-5 to TRBJ1-1; D may be TRBD1 (5 bases). V dropped 5 bases and J dropped 1 base, with 14 bases sitting between them. CDR3 length: 15 amino acids. The germline V gene has CDR1 MNHEY and CDR2 SVGAGI. The CDR3 spells CASSQPGVTNTEAFF. CDR3 bases: TGTGCCAGCAGTCAGCCGGGGGTAACGAACACTGAAGCTTTCTTT.